This T cell receptor (beta chain) was captured in a study of immune reconstitution after stem cell transplant in scleroderma (dated by TCRdb to about 2017). As for this clonotype: Its antigen is currently not known. This may arise from a read error, as a much more abundant clone is one base away.

Library creation used RT-PCR. The instrument given in TCRdb is Illumina MiSeq. TCRdb reprocessed the public reads (quality trimming at Q25 with fastp, clone calling with MiXCR) and kept in-frame beta chains. Rows with one shared CDR3 protein collapse into an entry with the most common genes and DNA. This sample holds 1,500 to 2,000 distinct CDR3 sequences; approximately 10% were observed only once. The ten largest clonotypes hold 13% to 15% of the sample. CDR1 SNHLY and CDR2 FYNNEI were looked up in the germline V gene. The CDR3 has 12 amino acids, counting the end cysteine and phenylalanine. Only the CDR3 DNA is retained, 36 bases long and in frame from the first base. Cut back by 9 bases and 4 bases, the V and J ends lie 12 bases apart.

Sample collection occurred before or after autologous hematopoietic stem cell transplantation (not recorded which). The sequence is built from TRBV2 and TRBJ1-1; no D gene can be assigned with confidence. The receptor was derived from a female donor with systemic sclerosis. The nucleotide sequence reads as follows: TGTGCCAGACCAACATCGAGCACTGAAGCTTTCTTT. This sequence encodes CARPTSSTEAFF. With the portions outside the CDR3 filled from the reference TRBV2 and TRBJ1-1 genes, the complete variable region becomes EPEVTQTPSHQVTQMGQEVILRCVPISNHLYFYWYRQILGQKVEFLVSFYNNEISEKSEIFDDQFSVERPDGSNFTLKIRSTKLEDSAMYFCARPTSSTEAFFGQGTRLTVV.